This T cell receptor beta chain was profiled in a study of cytomegalovirus exposure and HLA in healthy donors. Study summary: A prior study identified just under 120 million unique TCR beta sequences from roughly 170 million T cells. The study's findings and limits: The study had only CMV serostatus as immune exposure information.

Details on this clone: Its target is unknown.

V trimming: 5 bases; J trimming: 9 bases; junction bases outside the gene matches: 23. Germline V gene lookup returns CDR1 SGHRS and CDR2 YFSETQ. The CDR3 length is 19 residues. The PCR ran on 60 Vbeta and 13 Jbeta primers. Clones were sequenced by immunoSEQ multiplex PCR, and TCRdb holds only the in-frame ones, with some missing. The sample contains under 250,000 clones, roughly 84% of which appear only once. Sequenced: PBMCs. The origin of this receptor is a human donor in good health. V is TRBV5-1 and J is TRBJ2-1, with 10 bases matching TRBD1. In nucleotides, the CDR3 is TGCGCCAGCAGTTGGGGAGCCCTATCGGACAGGGGGTCTTTCGCTGAGCAGTTCTTC. This translates into CASSWGALSDRGSFAEQFF.